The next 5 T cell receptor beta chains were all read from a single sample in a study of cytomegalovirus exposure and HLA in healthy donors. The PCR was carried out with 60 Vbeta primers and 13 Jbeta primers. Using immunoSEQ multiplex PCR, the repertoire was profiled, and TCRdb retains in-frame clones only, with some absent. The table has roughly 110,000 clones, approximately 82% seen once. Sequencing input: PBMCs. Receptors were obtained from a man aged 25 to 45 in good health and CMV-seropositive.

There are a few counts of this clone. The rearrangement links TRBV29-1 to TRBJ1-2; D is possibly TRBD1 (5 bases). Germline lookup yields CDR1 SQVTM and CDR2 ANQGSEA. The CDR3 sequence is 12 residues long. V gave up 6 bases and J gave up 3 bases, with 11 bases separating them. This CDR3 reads CSVTPGDYGYTF. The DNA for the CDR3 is TGCAGCGTGACCCCGGGGGACTATGGCTACACCTTC.

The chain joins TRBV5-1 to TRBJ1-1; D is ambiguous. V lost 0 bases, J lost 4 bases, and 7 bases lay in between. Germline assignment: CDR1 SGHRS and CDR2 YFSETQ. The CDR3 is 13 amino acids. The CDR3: CASSLDIVTEAFF. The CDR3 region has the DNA TGCGCCAGCAGCTTGGATATAGTCACTGAAGCTTTCTTT.

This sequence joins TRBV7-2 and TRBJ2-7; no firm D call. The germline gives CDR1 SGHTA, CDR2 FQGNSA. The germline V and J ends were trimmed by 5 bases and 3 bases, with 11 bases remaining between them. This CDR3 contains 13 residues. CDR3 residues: CASSPHRDYEQYF. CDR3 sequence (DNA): TGTGCCAGCAGCCCCCACCGAGACTACGAGCAGTACTTC.

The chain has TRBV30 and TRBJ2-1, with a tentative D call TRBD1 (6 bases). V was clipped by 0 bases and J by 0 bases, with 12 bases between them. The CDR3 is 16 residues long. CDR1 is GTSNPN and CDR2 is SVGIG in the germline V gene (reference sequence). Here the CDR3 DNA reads TGTGCCTGGAGTGTACAGGGTCTAAGCTCCTACAATGAGCAGTTCTTC. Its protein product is CAWSVQGLSSYNEQFF.

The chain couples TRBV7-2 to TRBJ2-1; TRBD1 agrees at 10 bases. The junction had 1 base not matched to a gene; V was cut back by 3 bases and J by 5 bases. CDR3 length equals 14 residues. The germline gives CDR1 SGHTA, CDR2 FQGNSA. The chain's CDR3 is CASSFGTGDNEQFF. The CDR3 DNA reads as TGTGCCAGCAGCTTCGGGACAGGGGACAATGAGCAGTTCTTC. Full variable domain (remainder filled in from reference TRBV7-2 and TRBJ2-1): GAGVSQSPSNKVTEKGKDVELRCDPISGHTALYWYRQSLGQGLEFLIYFQGNSAPDKSGLPSDRFSAERTGGSVSTLTIQRTQQEDSAVYLCASSFGTGDNEQFFGPGTRLTVL.